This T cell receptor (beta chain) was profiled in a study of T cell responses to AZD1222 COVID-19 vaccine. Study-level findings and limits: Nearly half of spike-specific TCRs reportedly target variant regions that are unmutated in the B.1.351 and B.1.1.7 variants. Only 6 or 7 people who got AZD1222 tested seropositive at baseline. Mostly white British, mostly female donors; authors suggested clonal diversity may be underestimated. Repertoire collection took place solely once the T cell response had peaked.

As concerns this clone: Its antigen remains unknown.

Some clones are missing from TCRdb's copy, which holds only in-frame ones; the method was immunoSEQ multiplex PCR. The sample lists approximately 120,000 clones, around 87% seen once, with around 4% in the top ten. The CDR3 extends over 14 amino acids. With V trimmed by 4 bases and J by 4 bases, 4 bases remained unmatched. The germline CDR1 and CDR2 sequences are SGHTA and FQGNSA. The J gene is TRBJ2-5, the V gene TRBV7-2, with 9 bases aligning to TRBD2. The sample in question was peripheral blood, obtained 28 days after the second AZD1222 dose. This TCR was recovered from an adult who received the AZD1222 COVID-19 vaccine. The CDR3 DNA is TGTGCCAGCAGCTCCTCACTAGCGGGAGAGACCCAGTACTTC. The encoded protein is CASSSSLAGETQYF.